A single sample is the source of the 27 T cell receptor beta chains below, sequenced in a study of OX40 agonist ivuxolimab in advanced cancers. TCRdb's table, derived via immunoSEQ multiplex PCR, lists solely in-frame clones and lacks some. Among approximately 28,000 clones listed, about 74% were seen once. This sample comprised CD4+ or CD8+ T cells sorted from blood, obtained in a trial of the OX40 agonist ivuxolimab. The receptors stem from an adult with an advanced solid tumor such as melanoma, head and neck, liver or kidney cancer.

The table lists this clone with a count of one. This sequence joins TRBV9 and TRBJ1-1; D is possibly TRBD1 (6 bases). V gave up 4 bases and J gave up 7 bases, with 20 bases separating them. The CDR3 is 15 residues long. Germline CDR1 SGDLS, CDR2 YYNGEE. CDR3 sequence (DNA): TGTGCCAGCAGCCCCGGAAGGGGGGGAGTAGGTGAAGCTTTCTTT. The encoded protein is CASSPGRGGVGEAFF.

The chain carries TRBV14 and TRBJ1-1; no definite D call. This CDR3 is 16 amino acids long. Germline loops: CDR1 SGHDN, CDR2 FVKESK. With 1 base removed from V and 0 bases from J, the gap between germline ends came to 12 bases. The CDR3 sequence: CASSQVSGIVNTEAFF. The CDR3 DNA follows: TGTGCCAGCAGCCAAGTTTCAGGCATAGTGAACACTGAAGCTTTCTTT.

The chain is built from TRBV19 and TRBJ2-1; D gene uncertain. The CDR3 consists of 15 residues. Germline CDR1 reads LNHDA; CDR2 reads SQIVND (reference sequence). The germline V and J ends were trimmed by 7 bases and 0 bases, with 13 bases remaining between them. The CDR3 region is CASKTGRSSYNEQFF. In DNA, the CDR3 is TGTGCCAGTAAGACGGGCCGGAGCTCCTACAATGAGCAGTTCTTC.

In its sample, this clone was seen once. CDR3 nucleotide sequence: TGTGCCAGCAGCAGGACAGTTGGGGCCTACGAGCAGTACTTC. Encoded protein: CASSRTVGAYEQYF. The V call is TRBV6-1, the J call TRBJ2-7; tentatively, D is TRBD1 (6 bases). The CDR3 runs 14 residues. CDR1 MNHNS and CDR2 SASEGT come from the germline V gene. The V end was cut by 6 bases, the J end by 2 bases, with 14 bases between.

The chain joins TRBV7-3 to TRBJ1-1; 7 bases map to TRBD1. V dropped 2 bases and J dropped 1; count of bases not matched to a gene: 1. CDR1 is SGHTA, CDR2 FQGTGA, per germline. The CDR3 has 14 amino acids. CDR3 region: CASSLQGGNTEAFF. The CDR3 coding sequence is TGTGCCAGCAGCTTACAGGGGGGGAACACTGAAGCTTTCTTT.

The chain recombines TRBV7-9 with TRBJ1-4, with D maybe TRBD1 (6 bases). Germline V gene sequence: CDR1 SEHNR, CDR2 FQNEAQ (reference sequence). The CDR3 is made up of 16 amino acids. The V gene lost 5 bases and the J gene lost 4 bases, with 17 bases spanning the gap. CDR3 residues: CASSQGFRGLNEKLFF. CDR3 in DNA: TGTGCCAGCAGCCAGGGGTTCAGGGGTCTTAATGAAAAACTGTTTTTT.

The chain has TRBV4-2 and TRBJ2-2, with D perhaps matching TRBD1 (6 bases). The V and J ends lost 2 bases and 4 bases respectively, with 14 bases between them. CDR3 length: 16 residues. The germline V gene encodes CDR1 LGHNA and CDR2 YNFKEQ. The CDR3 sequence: CASSQQDSSSTGELFF. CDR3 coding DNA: TGTGCCAGCAGCCAACAGGACAGTTCGAGCACCGGGGAGCTGTTTTTT.

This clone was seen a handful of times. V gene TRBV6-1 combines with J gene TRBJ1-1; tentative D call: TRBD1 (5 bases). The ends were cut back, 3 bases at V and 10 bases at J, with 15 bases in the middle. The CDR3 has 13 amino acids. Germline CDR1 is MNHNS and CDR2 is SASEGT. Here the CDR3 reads CASSDNQGYAAFF. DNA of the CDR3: TGTGCCAGCAGTGATAACCAGGGATATGCAGCTTTCTTT.

The CDR3 sequence is CASSQDGLAGSEQFF. In nucleotides, the CDR3 is TGCGCCAGCAGCCAAGACGGACTAGCGGGGAGTGAGCAGTTCTTC. This chain links TRBV4-1 with TRBJ2-1, with TRBD2 matching over 12 bases. After removal of 0 bases from V and 9 bases from J, the junction contained 3 bases not matched to a gene. This CDR3 contains 15 residues. Germline CDR1 and CDR2: MGHRA and YSYEKL.

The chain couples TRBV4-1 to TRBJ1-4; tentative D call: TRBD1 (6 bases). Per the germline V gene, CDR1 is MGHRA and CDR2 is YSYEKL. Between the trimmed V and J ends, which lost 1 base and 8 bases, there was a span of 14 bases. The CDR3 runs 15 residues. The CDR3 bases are TGCGCCAGCAGCCAAGGGTCGGGGGGCGGAGAAAAACTGTTTTTT. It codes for CASSQGSGGGEKLFF.

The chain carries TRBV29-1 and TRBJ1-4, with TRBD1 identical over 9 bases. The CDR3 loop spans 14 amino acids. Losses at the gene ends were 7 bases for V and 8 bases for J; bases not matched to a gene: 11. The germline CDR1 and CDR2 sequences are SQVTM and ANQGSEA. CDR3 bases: TGCAGCGCCTCAGAACAGGGGGCGTACGAAAAACTGTTTTTT. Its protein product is CSASEQGAYEKLFF.

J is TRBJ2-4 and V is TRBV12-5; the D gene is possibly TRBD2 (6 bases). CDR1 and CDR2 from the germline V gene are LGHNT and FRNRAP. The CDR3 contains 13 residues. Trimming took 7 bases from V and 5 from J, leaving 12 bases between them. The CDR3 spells CASASGGENIQYF. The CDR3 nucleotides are TGTGCTAGTGCGTCTGGCGGGGAAAACATTCAGTACTTC.

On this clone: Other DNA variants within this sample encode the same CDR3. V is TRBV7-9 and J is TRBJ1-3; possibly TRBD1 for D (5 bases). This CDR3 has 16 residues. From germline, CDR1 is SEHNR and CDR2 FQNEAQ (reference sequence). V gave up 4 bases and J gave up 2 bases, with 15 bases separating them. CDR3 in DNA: TGTGCCAGCAGCTCGGGGCGCACGGGCACTGGAAACACCATATATTTT. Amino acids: CASSSGRTGTGNTIYF.

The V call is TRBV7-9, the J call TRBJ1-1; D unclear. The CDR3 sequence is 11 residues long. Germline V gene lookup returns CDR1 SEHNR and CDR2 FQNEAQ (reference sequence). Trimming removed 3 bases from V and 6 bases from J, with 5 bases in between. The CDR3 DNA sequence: TGTGCCAGCAGCTTTGGGGCTGAAGCTTTCTTT. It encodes CASSFGAEAFF.

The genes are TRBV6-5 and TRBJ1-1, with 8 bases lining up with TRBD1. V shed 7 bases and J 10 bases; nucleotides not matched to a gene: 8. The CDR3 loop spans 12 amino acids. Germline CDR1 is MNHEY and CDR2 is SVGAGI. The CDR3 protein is CASTRPGGSAFF. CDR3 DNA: TGTGCCAGCACCCGGCCAGGGGGCTCAGCTTTCTTT.

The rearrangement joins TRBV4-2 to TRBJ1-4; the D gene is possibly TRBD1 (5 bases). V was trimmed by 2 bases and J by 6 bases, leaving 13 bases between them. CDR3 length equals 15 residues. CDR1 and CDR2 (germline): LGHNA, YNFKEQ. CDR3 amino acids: CASSQMGDRYEKLFF. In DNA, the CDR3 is TGTGCCAGCAGCCAAATGGGGGATAGGTATGAAAAACTGTTTTTT.

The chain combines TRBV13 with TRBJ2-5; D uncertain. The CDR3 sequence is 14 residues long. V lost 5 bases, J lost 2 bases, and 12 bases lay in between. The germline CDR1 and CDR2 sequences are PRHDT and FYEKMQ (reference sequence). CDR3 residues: CASSLFNEQETQYF. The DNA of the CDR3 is TGTGCCAGCAGCCTCTTTAACGAACAAGAGACCCAGTACTTC.

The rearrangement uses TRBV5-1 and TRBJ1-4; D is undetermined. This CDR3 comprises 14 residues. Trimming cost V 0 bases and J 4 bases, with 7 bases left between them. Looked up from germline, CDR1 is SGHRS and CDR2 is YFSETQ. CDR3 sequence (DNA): TGCGCCAGCAGCTTGGACAGCTATAATGAAAAACTGTTTTTT. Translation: CASSLDSYNEKLFF.

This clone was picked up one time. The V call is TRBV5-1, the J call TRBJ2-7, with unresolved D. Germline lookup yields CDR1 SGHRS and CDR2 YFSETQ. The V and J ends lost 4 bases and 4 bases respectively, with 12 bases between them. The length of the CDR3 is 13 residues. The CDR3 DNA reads TGCGCCAGCAGCCCGCACTTCACTTACGAGCAGTACTTC. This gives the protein CASSPHFTYEQYF.

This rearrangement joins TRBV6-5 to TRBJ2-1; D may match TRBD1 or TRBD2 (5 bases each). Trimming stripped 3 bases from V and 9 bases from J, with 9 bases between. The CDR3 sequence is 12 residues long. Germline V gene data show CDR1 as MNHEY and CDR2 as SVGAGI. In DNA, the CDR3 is TGTGCCAGCAGTTATAGAGGGGTTGAGCAGTTCTTC. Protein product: CASSYRGVEQFF.

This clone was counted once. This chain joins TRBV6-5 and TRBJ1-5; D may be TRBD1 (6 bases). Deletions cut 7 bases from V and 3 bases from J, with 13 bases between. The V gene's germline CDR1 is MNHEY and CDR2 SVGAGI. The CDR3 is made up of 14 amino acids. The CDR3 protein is CASTSRQANQPQHF. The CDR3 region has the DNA TGTGCCAGCACCTCCAGACAGGCCAATCAGCCCCAGCATTTT.

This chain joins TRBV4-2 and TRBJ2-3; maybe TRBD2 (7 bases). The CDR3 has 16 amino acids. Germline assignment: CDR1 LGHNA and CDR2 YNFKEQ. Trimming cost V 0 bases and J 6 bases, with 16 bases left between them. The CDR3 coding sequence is TGTGCCAGCAGCCAAGATCTTCCGGGGGGCGGCGATACGCAGTATTTT. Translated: CASSQDLPGGGDTQYF.

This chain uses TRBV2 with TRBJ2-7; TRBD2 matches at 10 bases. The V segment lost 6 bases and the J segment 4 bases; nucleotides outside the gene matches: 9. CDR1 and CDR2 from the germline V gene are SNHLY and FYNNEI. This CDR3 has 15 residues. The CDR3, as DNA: TGTGCCAGCAGCGAGACTAGCGGGCGCCCATACGAGCAGTACTTC. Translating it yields CASSETSGRPYEQYF.

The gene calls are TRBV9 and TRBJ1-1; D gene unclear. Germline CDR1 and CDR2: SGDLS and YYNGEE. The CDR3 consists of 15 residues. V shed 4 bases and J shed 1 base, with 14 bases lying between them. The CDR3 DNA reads TGTGCCAGCAGCCCGAGTTGGGGTGGGAACACTGAAGCTTTCTTT. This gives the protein CASSPSWGGNTEAFF.

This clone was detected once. The CDR3 DNA is TGTGCCAGCAGCTTAAGTTCCGCCGACCCCAATCAGCCCCAGCATTTT. Protein: CASSLSSADPNQPQHF. V usage is TRBV7-6 and J usage is TRBJ1-5; D ambiguous. The germline V and J ends were trimmed by 2 bases and 3 bases, with 14 bases remaining between them. This CDR3 region has 16 residues. Germline loops: CDR1 SGHVS, CDR2 FNYEAQ.

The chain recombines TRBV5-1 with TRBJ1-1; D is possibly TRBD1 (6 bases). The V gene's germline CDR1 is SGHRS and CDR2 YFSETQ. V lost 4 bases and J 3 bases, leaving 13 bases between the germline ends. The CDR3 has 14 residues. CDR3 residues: CASSARGSDTEAFF. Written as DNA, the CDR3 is TGCGCCAGCAGCGCCAGGGGATCGGACACTGAAGCTTTCTTT.

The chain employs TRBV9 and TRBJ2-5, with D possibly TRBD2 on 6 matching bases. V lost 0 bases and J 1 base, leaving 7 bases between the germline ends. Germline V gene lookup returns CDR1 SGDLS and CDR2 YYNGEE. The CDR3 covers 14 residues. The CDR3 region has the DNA TGTGCCAGCAGCGTAGTCGGGGGCCAAGAGACCCAGTACTTC. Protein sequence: CASSVVGGQETQYF. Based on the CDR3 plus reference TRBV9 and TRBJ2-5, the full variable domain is DSGVTQTPKHLITATGQRVTLRCSPRSGDLSVYWYQQSLDQGLQFLIQYYNGEERAKGNILERFSAQQFPDLHSELNLSSLELGDSALYFCASSVVGGQETQYFGPGTRLLVL.